This entry features one T cell receptor (beta chain) sequence. Its antigen target is currently unknown. Per-base qualities were not stored, and no clone one base away is much larger. The germline V gene (reference sequence) supplies CDR1 LNHDA and CDR2 SQIVND. V is cut back by 4 bases and J by 7 bases, with 9 bases in the junction unmatched. The CDR3 spans 15 residues, from the cysteine through the phenylalanine. Only the CDR3 part of the read is kept: 45 bases, read in frame from the first base. The data originate from a study of metastatic and nonmetastatic thyroid tumors (TCRdb year 2020). Describing the broader study: Repertoires were compared across peripheral blood and tumor or nodule tissue samples from malignant and benign thyroid patients. What the work shows at the level of the full study, not this receptor alone: In both blood and tumor samples, malignant tumors were reported to have significantly higher TCR beta diversity than benign nodules.

The method was PCR. Sequencing was performed on an Illumina HiSeq 4000. The TCR beta-chain CDR3 region of each patient was profiled by high-throughput sequencing. On the authors' methods: A classifier to discriminate distant-metastatic papillary thyroid cancer patients was built from CDR3 differences across clinicopathological groups. To measure repertoire diversity the researchers used the Shannon index, while the Morisita-Horn index served to gauge how similar the tumor and blood repertoires were. TCRdb handled the public reads itself, with Q25 trimming in fastp and clone calling in MiXCR, and kept productive beta chains. The V and J calls reflect TCRdb's pipeline rather than the authors' work. The sample contains about 40,000 clones, 9.5% to 12% of them found a single time. The ten largest clones add up to under 25% of the sample. No patient had received any treatment before thyroid surgery. The study retrospectively analysed patient clinical samples collected from about 2012 to 2019 using T-cell receptor beta sequencing.

This TCR was recovered from a female donor with papillary thyroid cancer or a benign thyroid nodule (not recorded which). Some clones in this sample may be carry-over from other donors' samples. Sequenced sample: blood. The chain links TRBV19 with TRBJ2-1, and 8 junctional nucleotides match TRBD1. Read as DNA, the sequence is TGTGCCAGTAGTAGGGGGGCAGGGGGCGCGAATGAGCAGTTCTTC. Its translation is CASSRGAGGANEQFF.